This T cell receptor beta chain was retrieved from a study of post-analysis software for immune sequencing data. Study summary: Progressive-relapsing, secondary progressive and relapsing-remitting multiple sclerosis were among the disease courses included. Broader study findings: For normalized Chao1 diversity, multiple sclerosis patients scored significantly lower than controls did.

This clonotype was counted only a few times. No antigen is known for it. Built from TCR beta cDNA, the libraries had unique molecular identifiers in them. TCRdb re-called the PCR reads through MiXCR, storing one row per CDR3 protein. This table holds roughly 570,000 distinct CDR3 sequences, 34% found once. The sequence derives from a girl aged 2-17 years with multiple sclerosis. Sequenced input: blood.

The chain's CDR3 is CSAARGGTDTQYF. In DNA, the CDR3 is TGCAGTGCTGCCAGGGGCGGCACAGATACGCAGTATTTT. V and J are TRBV20-1 and TRBJ2-3, with a weak D call TRBD1 (6 bases). From germline, CDR1 is DFQATT and CDR2 SNEGSKA (reference sequence). The CDR3 has 13 residues. The V end was cut by 5 bases, the J end by 1 base, with 10 bases between.